The next 25 T cell receptor beta chains were all read from a single sample in a study of shared clonotypes between healthy human individuals. This table comes from immunoSEQ multiplex PCR, and its TCRdb copy is limited to in-frame clones, with some not included. The sample holds more than 2 million clones, approximately 96% seen once. The sequenced material came from naive CD4+ T cells sorted from blood. Subset specified: CD45RA+ positively selected. These receptors originate from a man younger than 35 in good health.

This chain connects TRBV21-1 to TRBJ1-3. TRBV21-1 is classified as a pseudogene. This CDR3 has 14 residues. This CDR3 reads CASSKVYGGNTIYF. CDR3 nucleotide sequence: TGTGCCAGCAGCAAAGTTTACGGTGGAAACACCATATATTTT.

This clone came up once. The chain combines TRBV27 with TRBJ1-1, with D perhaps matching TRBD1 (6 bases). The CDR3 sequence is 15 residues long. Trimming removed 6 bases from V and 3 bases from J, with 17 bases in between. Germline CDR1 MNHEY, CDR2 SMNVEV (reference sequence). The CDR3 protein is CASSRRSGADTEAFF. CDR3 in DNA: TGTGCCAGCAGCCGTCGGTCAGGGGCGGACACTGAAGCTTTCTTT.

V is TRBV5-1 and J is TRBJ2-1; weak D call: TRBD1 (5 bases). The germline gives CDR1 SGHRS, CDR2 YFSETQ. The germline V and J ends were trimmed by 5 bases and 10 bases, with 13 bases remaining between them. The length of the CDR3 is 12 residues. CDR3 residues: CASRFRVGEQFF. The CDR3 DNA follows: TGCGCCAGCAGGTTCAGGGTTGGCGAGCAGTTCTTC.

The chain recombines TRBV5-4 with TRBJ2-3, with a weak D call TRBD1 (5 bases). This CDR3 has 16 amino acids. CDR1 SGHNT and CDR2 YYREEE come from the germline V gene (reference sequence). V was clipped by 1 base and J by 1 base, with 13 bases between them. DNA for the CDR3: TGTGCCAGCAGCTTGTCTAGGGGTGGGGGCACAGATACGCAGTATTTT. Translated: CASSLSRGGGTDTQYF.

V gene TRBV6-5 combines with J gene TRBJ1-2, with TRBD1 matching 10 bases. This CDR3 is 15 amino acids long. The germline CDR1 and CDR2 sequences are MNHEY and SVGAGI. The V and J ends lost 2 bases and 5 bases, in that order; junction bases with no gene match: 5. The CDR3 nucleotides read TGTGCCAGCAGTTACGGGGACAGGGGAGGGTATGGCTACACCTTC. Amino acid sequence: CASSYGDRGGYGYTF.

This clone came up once. This rearrangement joins TRBV7-2 to TRBJ2-7; no clear D gene. This CDR3 spans 15 amino acids. The V gene's germline CDR1 is SGHTA and CDR2 FQGNSA. V was trimmed by 1 base and J by 0 bases, leaving 10 bases between them. The CDR3 nucleotides are TGTGCCAGCAGCTTAGATGTGGTAAGCTCCTACGAGCAGTACTTC. It is translated as CASSLDVVSSYEQYF.

The gene calls are TRBV27 and TRBJ2-5, with 7 bases aligning to TRBD1. CDR1 is MNHEY and CDR2 is SMNVEV in the germline V gene (reference sequence). This CDR3 spans 14 amino acids. The CDR3 loop is CHCPGQVFRETQYF. For the CDR3, the DNA is TGTCATTGCCCTGGACAGGTTTTTAGGGAGACCCAGTACTTC.

This clone occurred a few times. In the same sample, other DNA sequences code for this CDR3. V is TRBV5-1 and J is TRBJ1-3; D ambiguous. The V and J ends lost 2 bases and 0 bases respectively, with 6 bases between them. Germline V gene sequence: CDR1 SGHRS, CDR2 YFSETQ. CDR3 length: 14 residues. The CDR3 DNA reads TGCGCCAGCAGCTTAGGGAACTCTGGAAACACCATATATTTT. This translates into CASSLGNSGNTIYF.

The table lists this clone with a count of one. The genes are TRBV18 and TRBJ2-7, with no clear D. The germline V and J ends were trimmed by 6 bases and 2 bases, with 11 bases remaining between them. Looked up from germline, CDR1 is KGHSH and CDR2 is LQKENI. This CDR3 comprises 13 residues. The CDR3 is CASSSEVPYEQYF. CDR3 bases: TGTGCCAGCTCTTCCGAGGTCCCCTACGAGCAGTACTTC.

In regard to this clone: The same CDR3 can be traced to other DNA sequences in this sample. The chain is built from TRBV6-6 and TRBJ2-5; D not certain. CDR3 length: 11 amino acids. Trimming took off 5 bases at V and 1 base at J, with 2 bases between the two ends. Germline V gives CDR1 MNHNY, CDR2 SVGAGI (reference sequence). DNA for the CDR3: TGTGCCAGCAGTATCCAAGAGACCCAGTACTTC. Its protein product is CASSIQETQYF.

This sequence joins TRBV10-1 and TRBJ2-2; no firm D call. Germline CDR1 WNHNN, CDR2 SYGVQD (reference sequence). V was shortened by 5 bases and J by 6 bases, with 4 bases between the two germline ends. CDR3 length equals 11 residues. The DNA of the CDR3 is TGCGCCAGCAGTTATGCCGGGGAGCTGTTTTTT. Translation: CASSYAGELFF.

The chain carries TRBV2 and TRBJ2-1, with D possibly matching TRBD2 (6 bases). CDR1 and CDR2 (germline): SNHLY, FYNNEI. The CDR3 totals 16 residues. V lost 2 bases to trimming and J lost 7 bases, with 18 bases between them. The CDR3 loop reads CASSEKDRSGLNEQFF. The DNA of the CDR3 is TGTGCCAGCAGTGAAAAGGACCGGAGCGGGCTTAATGAGCAGTTCTTC.

A few counts support this clone. The J gene is TRBJ1-3, the V gene TRBV28; maybe TRBD1 (5 bases). Germline V gives CDR1 MDHEN, CDR2 SYDVKM. This CDR3 is built from 14 residues. V was pared by 6 bases and J by 4 bases, with 13 bases between. This CDR3 is CASSRTRNGNTIYF. The CDR3 region has the DNA TGTGCCAGCAGCCGGACAAGGAACGGAAACACCATATATTTT.

This clone is a singleton in its sample. Other DNA sequences in the same sample also yield this CDR3. V usage is TRBV29-1 and J usage is TRBJ1-3; 8 bases are a match to TRBD1. V gave up 6 bases and J gave up 0 bases; unmatched junction bases: 4. The CDR3 has 14 amino acids. Per the germline V gene, CDR1 is SQVTM and CDR2 is ANQGSEA. The CDR3 loop is CSVRDRSSGNTIYF. DNA of the CDR3: TGCAGCGTCCGGGACAGGAGCTCTGGAAACACCATATATTTT. Using reference TRBV29-1 and TRBJ1-3 for the parts outside the CDR3, the full variable domain is SAVISQKPSRDICQRGTSLTIQCQVDSQVTMMFWYRQQPGQSLTLIATANQGSEATYESGFVIDKFPISRPNLTFSTLTVSNMSPEDSSIYLCSVRDRSSGNTIYFGEGSWLTVV.

In its sample, this clone was seen once. The rearrangement joins TRBV27 to TRBJ1-5; TRBD1 matches 8 bases. J gave up 6 bases and V 1 base, and 5 bases lay outside the gene matches. The germline gives CDR1 MNHEY, CDR2 SMNVEV (reference sequence). The CDR3 spans 15 residues. The DNA of the CDR3 is TGTGCCAGCAGTTTATTAGGGCAGGGGGCTCAGCCCCAGCATTTT. Translation gives CASSLLGQGAQPQHF.

The chain carries TRBV7-9 and TRBJ2-1; no definite D call. Between the trimmed V and J ends, which lost 0 bases and 2 bases, there was a span of 5 bases. Germline CDR1 reads SEHNR; CDR2 reads FQNEAQ (reference sequence). There are 14 residues in the CDR3. The CDR3 DNA follows: TGTGCCAGCAGCTTAGCCCTGGCCTACAATGAGCAGTTCTTC. Translated: CASSLALAYNEQFF.

This chain joins TRBV6-5 and TRBJ1-6; D uncertain. Trimming took off 0 bases at V and 10 bases at J, with 7 bases between the two ends. Germline CDR1 reads MNHEY; CDR2 reads SVGAGI. There are 13 residues in the CDR3. The CDR3 sequence is CASSYSMQSPLHF. The CDR3 DNA follows: TGTGCCAGCAGTTACTCAATGCAATCACCCCTCCACTTT.

CDR3 nucleotides: TGTGCCAGCTCACTAGGGATGTCTAATGAAAAACTGTTTTTT. It is translated as CASSLGMSNEKLFF. The V and J genes are TRBV18 and TRBJ1-4; the D is unclear. CDR1 and CDR2 (germline): KGHSH, LQKENI. The CDR3 is 14 amino acids. V was clipped by 4 bases and J by 3 bases, with 9 bases between them.

V is TRBV2 and J is TRBJ1-2; a possible D gene is TRBD1 (6 bases). The CDR3 contains 14 residues. Per germline, CDR1 SNHLY and CDR2 FYNNEI. The V end was cut by 5 bases, the J end by 3 bases, with 13 bases between. The CDR3 bases are TGTGCCAGCAGTACACAGGGAGGTGACTATGGCTACACCTTC. Translated: CASSTQGGDYGYTF.

V and J are TRBV6-6 and TRBJ1-2; D is uncertain. The CDR3 totals 16 residues. V was trimmed by 0 bases and J by 3 bases, leaving 14 bases between them. Germline CDR1 MNHNY, CDR2 SVGAGI (reference sequence). CDR3 region: CASSYSIVGVDYGYTF. The CDR3 DNA sequence: TGTGCCAGCAGTTACTCGATTGTTGGGGTCGACTATGGCTACACCTTC.

The genes are TRBV7-2 and TRBJ2-2, with 7 bases aligning to TRBD2. Per the germline V gene, CDR1 is SGHTA and CDR2 is FQGNSA. The CDR3 has 15 amino acids. V gave up 3 bases and J gave up 3 bases; unmatched junction bases: 4. CDR3 nucleotide sequence: TGTGCCAGCAGCTTGACTAGCAGCTACACCGGGGAGCTGTTTTTT. This codes for CASSLTSSYTGELFF.

The V and J genes are TRBV29-1 and TRBJ2-4, with 7 positions matching TRBD2. The CDR3 runs 16 residues. Germline V gene lookup returns CDR1 SQVTM and CDR2 ANQGSEA. V trimming: 4 bases; J trimming: 0 bases; junction bases outside the gene matches: 9. The CDR3 here is CSVAGFSGLAKNIQYF. The CDR3 DNA reads TGCAGCGTTGCTGGTTTTAGCGGGCTAGCCAAAAACATTCAGTACTTC.

The rearrangement joins TRBV5-1 to TRBJ2-7; either TRBD1 or TRBD2 may fit D (5 bases each). Germline lookup yields CDR1 SGHRS and CDR2 YFSETQ. The ends were cut back, 4 bases at V and 0 bases at J, with 11 bases in the middle. This CDR3 is 14 amino acids long. The CDR3 is CASSVQGVSYEQYF. As DNA, the CDR3 is TGCGCCAGCAGCGTTCAGGGAGTCTCCTACGAGCAGTACTTC.

This chain links TRBV27 with TRBJ1-1, with D tentatively TRBD1 (5 bases). The V end was cut by 4 bases, the J end by 1 base, with 13 bases between. This CDR3 has 15 amino acids. CDR1 and CDR2 from the germline V gene are MNHEY and SMNVEV (reference sequence). CDR3 nucleotide sequence: TGTGCCAGCAGTTACAACGACAGACCGAACACTGAAGCTTTCTTT. Translation gives CASSYNDRPNTEAFF.

The CDR3 DNA is TGCGCCAGCAGCCAAGGTCCAATCATGGGGTGGGGCCTCCAAGAGACCCAGTACTTC. This gives the protein CASSQGPIMGWGLQETQYF. The chain recombines TRBV4-1 with TRBJ2-5, with D maybe TRBD1 (5 bases). In germline, CDR1 is MGHRA, CDR2 YSYEKL. V gave up 1 base and J gave up 1 base, with 22 bases separating them. This CDR3 is built from 19 residues.